Shown below are 5 T cell receptor beta chains from a single sample sequenced in a study of T cells in tumors after PD-1 blockade. The table came from immunoSEQ multiplex PCR; TCRdb's copy has only in-frame clones and leaves some out. This table holds about 13,000 clones, about 69% found once. This material consisted of tumor tissue, taken before anti-PD-1 treatment. The receptors stem from a human donor with cutaneous squamous cell carcinoma.

This clone was observed a few times. The CDR3 reads CASSQDAGRNTEAFF. As DNA, the CDR3 is TGTGCCAGCAGCCAAGATGCAGGCCGGAACACTGAAGCTTTCTTT. The chain joins TRBV14 to TRBJ1-1, with D uncertain. The CDR3 is 15 residues long. The V gene lost 0 bases and the J gene lost 1 base, with 9 bases spanning the gap. The germline V gene encodes CDR1 SGHDN and CDR2 FVKESK. Filled out from reference TRBV14 and TRBJ1-1, the complete variable domain reads EAGVTQFPSHSVIEKGQTVTLRCDPISGHDNLYWYRRVMGKEIKFLLHFVKESKQDESGMPNNRFLAERTGGTYSTLKVQPAELEDSGVYFCASSQDAGRNTEAFFGQGTRLTVV.

This chain uses TRBV18 with TRBJ1-2, with D unclear. The CDR3 covers 15 residues. Looked up from germline, CDR1 is KGHSH and CDR2 is LQKENI. V was trimmed by 1 base and J by 2 bases, leaving 11 bases between them. CDR3 in amino acids: CASSPRQLGNYGYTF. The CDR3 DNA follows: TGTGCCAGCTCACCACGGCAGTTGGGCAACTATGGCTACACCTTC.

The chain couples TRBV25-1 to TRBJ2-2; 11 positions agree with TRBD2. Germline V gene lookup returns CDR1 MGHDK and CDR2 SYGVNS. The V and J ends lost 8 bases and 4 bases, in that order; junction bases with no gene match: 3. The length of the CDR3 is 14 residues. The CDR3 DNA reads TGTGCCAGCCGACTAGCGGGACGCACCGGGGAGCTGTTTTTT. This codes for CASRLAGRTGELFF.

The CDR3 region is CASTSYSYEAFF. CDR3 in DNA: TGTGCCAGCACAAGTTATTCATACGAAGCTTTCTTT. The chain joins TRBV28 to TRBJ1-1; D gene ambiguous. In germline, CDR1 is MDHEN, CDR2 SYDVKM. The CDR3 is made up of 12 amino acids. V dropped 7 bases and J dropped 8 bases, with 14 bases sitting between them.

Remarks on this clone: Given a much more abundant clone one base away, this may be a read error. The chain is built from TRBV24-1 and TRBJ2-6, with 7 positions matching TRBD1. The CDR3 runs to 17 residues. From germline, CDR1 is KGHDR and CDR2 SFDVKD. CDR3 in DNA: TGTGCCACCAGTGGGTCAGGGGGATGGTCTGGGACCAACGTCCTGACTTTC. Protein sequence: CATSGSGGWSGTNVLTF.